The clone carrying this T cell receptor beta chain has just one count. Described treatment: around 19 received Ad26.COV2.S at low or high dose, single or two shots; a few received placebo; per-sample allocation not given. Following the first vaccine or placebo injection, samples were taken on day 63. The sample comes from a study of Ad26.COV2.S vaccination and SARS-CoV-2 variants. Clones were sequenced by immunoSEQ multiplex PCR, and TCRdb holds only the in-frame ones, with some missing. Of around 300,000 clones in the sample, about 85% were seen once. V gave up 5 bases and J gave up 14 bases, with 17 bases separating them. Germline values: CDR1 SGHTA, CDR2 FQGTGA. This CDR3 contains 12 residues.

The chain uses TRBV7-3 and TRBJ2-3, with D tentatively TRBD2 (6 bases). Sample: peripheral blood, taken in a trial of Ad26.COV2.S vaccine versus placebo. The TCR was taken from a person between 18 and 65 years old who received the Ad26.COV2.S COVID-19 vaccine or a placebo. The CDR3 nucleotides read TGTGCCAGCAGCCACGGGACTGCCCCAACGTATTTT. This encodes CASSHGTAPTYF.